This T cell receptor beta chain was profiled in a study of T cell repertoires in cytomegalovirus infection (dated by TCRdb to between 2019 and 2020). In the study overall: The HLA type of each donor mattered for the analysis, because public TCR beta signatures pointed to carriage of CMV infection along with the matching HLA type. Study-wide findings and limitations: In both this cohort and an independent cohort of a few hundred donors, the cumulative frequency of public TCR beta family members distinguished carriers of CMV infection plus the relevant HLA type. In the ex vivo response, HLA-C-restricted CMV-specific TCR beta clonotypes were dominant, and in two of eight donors the single most frequent clonotype came from this HLA-C-restricted group.

CDR1 and CDR2 are drawn from the germline V gene: LGHNA, YSLEER. V and J are truncated by 0 bases and 5 bases respectively, leaving an intervening sequence of 14 bases. The CDR3 spans 16 residues, from the cysteine through the phenylalanine. Only CDR3 DNA is held: 48 bases, read in frame from base 1. A few counts support this clonotype. Its cognate antigen has yet to be identified. No qualities accompany the bases; no much larger clone lies one base away. Sequencing took place on an Illumina HiSeq 1500. The raw public reads went through TCRdb reprocessing: fastp at Q25, MiXCR clone calling, in-frame beta chains kept. CDR3 protein sequences are deduplicated, and each keeps its most common genes and DNA. This sample gives some 390,000 distinct CDR3 sequences in total; about a sixth of them show up just once. In total, the top ten clones hold 8.7% of the sample.

This receptor was identified in a human donor in good health (CMV status not recorded). Some clones in this sample may be carry-over from other donors' samples. This sequence uses TRBV4-3 and TRBJ2-1, with the D segment identity uncertain. Specimen: PBMCs. The DNA reads TGCGCCAGCAGCCAAGACTCTCAGACTCCAAACAATGAGCAGTTCTTC. The translation is CASSQDSQTPNNEQFF.